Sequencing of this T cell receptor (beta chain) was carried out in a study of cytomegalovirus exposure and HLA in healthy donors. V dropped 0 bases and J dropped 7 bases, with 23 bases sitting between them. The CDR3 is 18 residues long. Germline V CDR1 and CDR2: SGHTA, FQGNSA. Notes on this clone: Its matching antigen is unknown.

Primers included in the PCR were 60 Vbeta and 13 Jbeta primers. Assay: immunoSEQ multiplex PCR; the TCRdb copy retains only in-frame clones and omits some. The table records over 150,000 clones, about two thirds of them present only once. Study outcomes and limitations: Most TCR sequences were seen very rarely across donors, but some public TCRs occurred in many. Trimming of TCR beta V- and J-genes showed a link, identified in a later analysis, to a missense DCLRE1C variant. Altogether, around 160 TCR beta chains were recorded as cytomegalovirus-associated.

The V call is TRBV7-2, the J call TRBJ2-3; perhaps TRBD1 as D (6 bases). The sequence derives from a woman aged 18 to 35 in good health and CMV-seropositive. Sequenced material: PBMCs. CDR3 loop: CASSLAQMGHSRGYTQYF. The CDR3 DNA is TGTGCCAGCAGCTTAGCGCAAATGGGACATAGTAGGGGTTATACGCAGTATTTT.